Listed below are T cell receptor beta chains from one sample, sequenced in a study of shared clonotypes between healthy human individuals. Measured with immunoSEQ multiplex PCR; TCRdb has only the in-frame clones, and not every one. There are about 980,000 clones in the sample; approximately 80% occur only once, and about 1.5% lies in the top ten. The source material was memory CD4+ T cells sorted from blood. The receptors come from a man aged 18 to 29 in good health. Both conserved end residues are part of each CDR3. D genes are given only for firm matches. Not all rows give a size; the values are once, few, many and, for expanded clones, a class.

TRBV10-3	-	TRBJ1-1	few	TGTGCCATCAGTGGACAGAACACTGAAGCTTTCTTT	CAISGQNTEAFF
TRBV19	-	TRBJ1-1	-	TGTGCCAGTAGTAGTCAGGAGGGTAACACTGAAGCTTTCTTT	CASSSQEGNTEAFF
TRBV6-6	-	TRBJ1-5	-	TGTGCCAGCAGTTACTCGAGGCAGGGAGGTCAGCCCCAGCATTTT	CASSYSRQGGQPQHF
TRBV7-9	TRBD1	TRBJ2-7	-	TGTGCCAGCAGCCTACGGAAGGGACAGGGAACCTACGAGCAGTACTTC	CASSLRKGQGTYEQYF
TRBV7-9	-	TRBJ2-7	-	TGTGCCAGCAGTTCATTGCGGGGCCCGGACTACGAGCAGTACTTC	CASSSLRGPDYEQYF
TRBV7-9	-	TRBJ2-5	-	TGTGCCAGCAGCTTCGGGCGGAACGACAGGGAGACCCAGTACTTC	CASSFGRNDRETQYF
TRBV4-1	-	TRBJ1-1	-	TGCGCCAGCAGCCAAGAATGGCGGGGGAGAACTGAAGCTTTCTTT	CASSQEWRGRTEAFF
TRBV5-6	-	TRBJ2-2	-	TGTGCCAGCAGCAGGGACGGGCGAACAACCGGGGAGCTGTTTTTT	CASSRDGRTTGELFF
TRBV1	-	TRBJ2-5	once	TGCACCAGCAACCGGGACGCTGAAGAGACCCAGTACTTC	CTSNRDAEETQYF
TRBV6-1	TRBD1	TRBJ1-3	-	TGTGCCAGCATCTTACAGGGGTTCTCTGGAAACACCATATATTTT	CASILQGFSGNTIYF
TRBV5-6	TRBD2	TRBJ2-7	-	TGTGCCAGCAGCTTCCGTTTAATCCTTACGGGAGGTACCTACGAGCAGTACTTC	CASSFRLILTGGTYEQYF
TRBV6-6	-	TRBJ2-1	-	TGTGCCAGCAGTTATGGAGATAGCAATTTCTTC	CASSYGDSNFF
TRBV5-4	TRBD1	TRBJ2-5	-	TGTGCCAGCAGCTTGGGACAGGGGGTTCAAGAGACCCAGTACTTC	CASSLGQGVQETQYF
TRBV5-1	TRBD2	TRBJ2-7	-	TGCGCCAGCAGCACCGGGACTAGCGGATCCTACGAGCAGTACTTC	CASSTGTSGSYEQYF
TRBV5-8	TRBD2	TRBJ2-1	-	TGTGCCAGCAGCTCCTTCACTAGCGGGAGGGCCTCGGGTGAGCAGTTCTTC	CASSSFTSGRASGEQFF
TRBV7-6	-	TRBJ2-5	-	TGTGCCAGCGGCTCTGGTCGGCGAGAGACCCAGTACTTC	CASGSGRRETQYF
TRBV7-6	-	TRBJ2-5	-	TGTGCCAGCAGCTTAGACCGGGGAAACCTGAAAGAGACCCAGTACTTC	CASSLDRGNLKETQYF
TRBV13	-	TRBJ1-1	-	TGTGCCAGCAGCCGTGACCGAACAGCAGCTGAAGCTTTCTTT	CASSRDRTAAEAFF
TRBV15	-	TRBJ1-6	-	TGTGCCACCAGCGTGGCCCCGAGGGCACCCCTCCACTTT	CATSVAPRAPLHF
TRBV7-9	-	TRBJ2-4	-	TGTGCCAGCAGCTTAGGGGCGGGACCCTCTGGTGGAAACATTCAGTACTTC	CASSLGAGPSGGNIQYF
TRBV2	-	TRBJ1-1	-	TGTGCCAGCAGCCCCAGGACAGTCGCATCTGAAGCTTTCTTT	CASSPRTVASEAFF
TRBV9	-	TRBJ2-3	-	TGTGCCAGCAGCACCGGGGCGGATCCCACAGATACGCAGTATTTT	CASSTGADPTDTQYF
TRBV5-1	TRBD1	TRBJ2-1	-	TGCGCCAGCAGCTCGAGACAGGGGAACTACAATGAGCAGTTCTTC	CASSSRQGNYNEQFF
TRBV30	TRBD1	TRBJ1-2	-	TGTGCCTGCGGGCGGACAGGCCCACGGTCTGGCTACACCTTC	CACGRTGPRSGYTF
TRBV13	TRBD2	TRBJ2-3	-	TGTGCCAGCAGCACTCGGACTAGCGGGAGGGCAGATACGCAGTATTTT	CASSTRTSGRADTQYF
TRBV6-5	-	TRBJ2-1	-	TGTGCCAGCAGTAAGTCAAGGACTACCAGAAATGAGCAGTTCTTC	CASSKSRTTRNEQFF
TRBV20-1	-	TRBJ2-1	-	TGCAGTGCTTACGACTATTCTGAGCAGTTCTTC	CSAYDYSEQFF
TRBV5-6	-	TRBJ2-5	few	TGTGCCAGCAGCTCTGGAACGGGGGAGACCCAGTACTTC	CASSSGTGETQYF
TRBV27	-	TRBJ1-4	once	TGTGCCAGCAGTTTTGGTGGGCTCCCGGGGGCAGGCACTAATGAAAAACTGTTTTTT	CASSFGGLPGAGTNEKLFF
TRBV6-8	-	TRBJ1-5	once	TGTGCCAGCTCGACGGTGGGGAATCAGCCCCAGCATTTT	CASSTVGNQPQHF
TRBV7-6	-	TRBJ2-2	few	TGTGCCAGCAGCTTAGGACTAGCGAACACCGGGGAGCTGTTTTTT	CASSLGLANTGELFF
TRBV6-1	-	TRBJ1-1	-	TGTGCCAGCAGGGGAGGGGAAGGCGGCACTGAAGCTTTCTTT	CASRGGEGGTEAFF
TRBV5-8	-	TRBJ1-5	-	TGTGCCAGCAGTCCGAATCGCAATCAGCCCCAGCATTTT	CASSPNRNQPQHF
TRBV21-1	-	TRBJ1-5	many	TGTGCCAGCAGGACGGACAGGGCCGTTCAGCCCCAGCATTTT	CASRTDRAVQPQHF
TRBV5-1	-	TRBJ2-7	-	TGCGCCAGCAGCCTTAGACTAACGAAACCCTACGAGCAGTACTTC	CASSLRLTKPYEQYF
TRBV18	-	TRBJ1-3	-	TGTGCCAGCTCACCACCGGGCAGAGGGGGCTCTGGAAACACCATATATTTT	CASSPPGRGGSGNTIYF
TRBV19	-	TRBJ2-7	once	TGTGCCCGGAGCTCTCCTGGGGAGCCCTACGAGCAGTACTTC	CARSSPGEPYEQYF
TRBV6-1	TRBD2	TRBJ2-5	-	TGTGCCAGCAGCCGGGGGGGCGGAGAGACCCAGTACTTC	CASSRGGGETQYF
TRBV10-2	TRBD2	TRBJ2-7	once	TGCGCCAGCAGTGATCCGGGACTAGTGACCTACGAGCAGTACTTC	CASSDPGLVTYEQYF
TRBV18	-	TRBJ1-1	-	TGTGCCAGCTCAAGGGGACTCATGAACACTGAAGCTTTCTTT	CASSRGLMNTEAFF
TRBV11-2	TRBD1	TRBJ2-7	-	TGTGCCAGCAGCTCGGGGACAGGGGTGGTGCAGTACTTC	CASSSGTGVVQYF
TRBV10-2	-	TRBJ1-1	once	TGCGCCAGCAGTGACCTACTGGCCGACTTGGGTGAAGCTTTCTTT	CASSDLLADLGEAFF
TRBV19	-	TRBJ2-3	-	TGTGCCAGTAGTATAGGGTTCCAACCTAGCACAGATACGCAGTATTTT	CASSIGFQPSTDTQYF
TRBV19	-	TRBJ1-1	many	TGTGCCAGTAGTACCCGAGGAGGAGCGGACAGCGCGACTTTCTTT	CASSTRGGADSATFF
TRBV6-6	-	TRBJ2-1	-	TGTGCCAGCAGTTACTCGAGGGCTAGAGGGGATGAGCAGTTCTTC	CASSYSRARGDEQFF
TRBV28	-	TRBJ1-1	-	TGTGCCAGCAGTTTGTTTAAGGGTATGAACACTGAAGCTTTCTTT	CASSLFKGMNTEAFF
TRBV5-5	TRBD1	TRBJ2-7	few	TGTGCCAGCAGCTCAAGTACAGGGGTCTACGAGCAGTACTTC	CASSSSTGVYEQYF
TRBV5-5	-	TRBJ1-1	-	TGTGCCAGCACAGGGTTTTTGAACACTGAAGCTTTCTTT	CASTGFLNTEAFF
TRBV28	TRBD2	TRBJ2-3	-	TGTGCCAGCAGTTTCGGTAGCGGGGGGTACACAGATACGCAGTATTTT	CASSFGSGGYTDTQYF
TRBV6-5	-	TRBJ1-2	-	TGTGCCAGCAGTTTTTACAGGGACTCTGGCTACACCTTC	CASSFYRDSGYTF
TRBV5-1	-	TRBJ1-2	many	TGCGCCAGCAGGATCCTCCTGGGGGCCCCGGAATTT	CASRILLGAPEF
TRBV7-8	TRBD2	TRBJ2-1	-	TGTGCCAGCAGCCCCCCGGGACTAGCCCTCAATGAGCAGTTCTTC	CASSPPGLALNEQFF
TRBV11-2	-	TRBJ2-1	-	TGTGCCAGCAGCTTAGATAACGGTGAGCAGTTCTTC	CASSLDNGEQFF
TRBV28	TRBD1	TRBJ1-6	-	TGTGCCAGCAGTTCCCCAGGGGGCGGTTCACCCCTCCACTTT	CASSSPGGGSPLHF
TRBV13	-	TRBJ2-6	once	TGTGCCAGCAGCTTAAGAAAAGGGACCCTGGCCGGGGCCAACGTCCTGACTTTC	CASSLRKGTLAGANVLTF
TRBV7-9	-	TRBJ1-3	-	TGTGCCAGCAGCTTACAGGGAGCTGGAAACACCATATATTTT	CASSLQGAGNTIYF
TRBV18	-	TRBJ2-2	-	TGTGCCAGCTCGCTTCCGGGATCACACACCGGGGAGCTGTTTTTT	CASSLPGSHTGELFF